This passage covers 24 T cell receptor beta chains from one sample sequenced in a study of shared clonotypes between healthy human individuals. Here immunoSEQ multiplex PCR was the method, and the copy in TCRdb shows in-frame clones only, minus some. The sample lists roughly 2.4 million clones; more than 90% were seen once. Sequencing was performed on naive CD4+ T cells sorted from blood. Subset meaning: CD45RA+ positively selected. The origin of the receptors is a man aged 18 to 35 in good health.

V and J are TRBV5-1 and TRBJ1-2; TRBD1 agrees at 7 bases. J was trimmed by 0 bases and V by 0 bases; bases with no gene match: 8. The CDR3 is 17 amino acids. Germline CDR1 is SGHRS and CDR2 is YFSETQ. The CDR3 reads CASSLGSRGLANYGYTF. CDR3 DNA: TGCGCCAGCAGCTTGGGATCAAGGGGGCTAGCTAACTATGGCTACACCTTC.

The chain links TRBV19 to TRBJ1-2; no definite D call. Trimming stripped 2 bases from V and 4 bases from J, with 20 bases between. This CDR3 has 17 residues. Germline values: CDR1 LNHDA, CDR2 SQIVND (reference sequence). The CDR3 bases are TGTGCCAGTAGTATAAGTTGGCTGAGGCAGACCTCCTATGGCTACACCTTC. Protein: CASSISWLRQTSYGYTF. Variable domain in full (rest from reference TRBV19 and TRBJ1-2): DGGITQSPKYLFRKEGQNVTLSCEQNLNHDAMYWYRQDPGQGLRLIYYSQIVNDFQKGDIAEGYSVSREKKESFPLTVTSAQKNPTAFYLCASSISWLRQTSYGYTFGSGTRLTVV.

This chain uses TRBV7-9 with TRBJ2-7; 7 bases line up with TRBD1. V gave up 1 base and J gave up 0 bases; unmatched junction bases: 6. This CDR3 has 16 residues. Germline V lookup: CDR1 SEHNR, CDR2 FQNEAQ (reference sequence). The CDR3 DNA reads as TGTGCCAGCAGCTTAGGTTCAGGGGGTATCTCCTACGAGCAGTACTTC. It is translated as CASSLGSGGISYEQYF.

The CDR3 here is CASEKPGGPRGEQFF. For the CDR3, the DNA is TGCGCCAGCGAAAAACCGGGAGGGCCGAGGGGAGAGCAGTTCTTC. The V call is TRBV5-1, the J call TRBJ2-1; 8 bases match TRBD2. The germline V gene has CDR1 SGHRS and CDR2 YFSETQ. The J segment lost 10 bases and the V segment lost 7 bases, leaving 16 bases of the junction unmatched. The CDR3 is 15 amino acids.

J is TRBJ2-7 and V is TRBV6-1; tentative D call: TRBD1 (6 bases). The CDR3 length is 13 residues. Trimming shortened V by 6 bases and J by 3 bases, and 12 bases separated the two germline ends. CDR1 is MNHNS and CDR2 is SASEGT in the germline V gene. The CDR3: CASRRTESYEQYF. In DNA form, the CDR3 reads TGTGCCAGCAGGAGGACAGAGAGCTACGAGCAGTACTTC.

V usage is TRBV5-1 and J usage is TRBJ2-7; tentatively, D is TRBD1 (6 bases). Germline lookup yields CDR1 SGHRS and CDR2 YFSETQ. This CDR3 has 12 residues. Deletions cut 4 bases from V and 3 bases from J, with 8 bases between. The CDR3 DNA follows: TGCGCCAGCAGCAAAGGGGGCTACGAGCAGTACTTC. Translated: CASSKGGYEQYF.

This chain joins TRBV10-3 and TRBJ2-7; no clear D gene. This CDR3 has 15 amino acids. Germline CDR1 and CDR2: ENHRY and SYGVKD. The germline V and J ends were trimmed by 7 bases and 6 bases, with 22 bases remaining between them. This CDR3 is CAITYSPSMVSEQYF. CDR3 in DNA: TGTGCCATCACTTACAGCCCTTCGATGGTCTCCGAGCAGTACTTC.

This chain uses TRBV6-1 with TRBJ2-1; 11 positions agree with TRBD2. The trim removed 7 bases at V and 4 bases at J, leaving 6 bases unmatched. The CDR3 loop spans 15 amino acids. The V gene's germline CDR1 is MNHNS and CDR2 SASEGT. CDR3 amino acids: CASIPGTSGYNEQFF. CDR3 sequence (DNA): TGTGCCAGCATTCCCGGGACTAGCGGATACAATGAGCAGTTCTTC.

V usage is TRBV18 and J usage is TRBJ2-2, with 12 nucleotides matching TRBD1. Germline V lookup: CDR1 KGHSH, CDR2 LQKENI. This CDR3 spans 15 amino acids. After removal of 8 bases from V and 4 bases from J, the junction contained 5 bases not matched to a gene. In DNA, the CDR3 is TGTGCCAGCAGACCGGGACAGGGGGCCACCGGGGAGCTGTTTTTT. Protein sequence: CASRPGQGATGELFF.

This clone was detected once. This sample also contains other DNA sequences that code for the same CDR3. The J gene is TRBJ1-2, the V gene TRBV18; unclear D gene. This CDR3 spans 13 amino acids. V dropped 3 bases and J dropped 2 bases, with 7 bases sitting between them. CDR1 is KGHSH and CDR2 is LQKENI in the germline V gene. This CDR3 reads CASSPPSNYGYTF. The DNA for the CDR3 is TGTGCCAGCTCACCGCCATCCAACTATGGCTACACCTTC.

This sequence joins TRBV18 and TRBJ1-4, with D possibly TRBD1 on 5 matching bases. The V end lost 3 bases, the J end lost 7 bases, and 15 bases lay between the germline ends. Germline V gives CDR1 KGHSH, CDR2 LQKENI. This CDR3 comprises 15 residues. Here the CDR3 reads CASSPGTQEGEKLFF. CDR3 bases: TGTGCCAGCTCACCCGGGACCCAGGAGGGTGAAAAACTGTTTTTT. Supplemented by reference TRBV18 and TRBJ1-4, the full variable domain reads NAGVMQNPRHLVRRRGQEARLRCSPMKGHSHVYWYRQLPEEGLKFMVYLQKENIIDESGMPKERFSAEFPKEGPSILRIQQVVRGDSAAYFCASSPGTQEGEKLFFGSGTQLSVL.

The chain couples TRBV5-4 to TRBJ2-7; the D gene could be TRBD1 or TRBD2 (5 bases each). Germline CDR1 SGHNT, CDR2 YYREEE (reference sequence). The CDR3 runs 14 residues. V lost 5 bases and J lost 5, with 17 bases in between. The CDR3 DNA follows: TGTGCCAGCAGTCCCGGGACGGAGAGGAACGAGCAGTACTTC. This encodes CASSPGTERNEQYF.

CDR3 sequence reads: CASSSLDRVYEQYF. The CDR3 region has the DNA TGTGCCAGCAGTTCCTTAGACAGGGTCTACGAGCAGTACTTC. The chain uses TRBV27 and TRBJ2-7, with 7 bases that match TRBD1. Trimming took 4 bases from V and 3 from J; bases not matched to a gene: 6. The CDR3 spans 14 residues. Germline CDR1 and CDR2: MNHEY and SMNVEV (reference sequence).

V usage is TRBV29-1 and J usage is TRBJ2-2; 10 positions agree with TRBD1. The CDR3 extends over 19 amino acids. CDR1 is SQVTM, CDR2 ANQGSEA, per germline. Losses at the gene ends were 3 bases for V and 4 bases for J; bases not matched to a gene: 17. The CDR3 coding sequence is TGCAGCGTTGAGTTACCGTCCGACAGGGGGCGACTTCGCACCGGGGAGCTGTTTTTT. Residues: CSVELPSDRGRLRTGELFF.

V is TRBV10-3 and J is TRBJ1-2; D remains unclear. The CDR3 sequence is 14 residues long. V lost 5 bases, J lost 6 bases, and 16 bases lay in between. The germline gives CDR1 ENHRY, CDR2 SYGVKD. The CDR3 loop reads CAISSEWGGHGYTF. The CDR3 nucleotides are TGTGCCATCAGTTCAGAATGGGGTGGCCATGGCTACACCTTC.

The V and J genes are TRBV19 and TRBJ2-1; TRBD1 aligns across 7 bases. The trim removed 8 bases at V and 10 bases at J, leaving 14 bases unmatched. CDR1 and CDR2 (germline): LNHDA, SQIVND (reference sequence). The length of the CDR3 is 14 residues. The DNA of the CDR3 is TGTGCCAGTGCGACAGGGACAGTCGCTGGGGAGCAGTTCTTC. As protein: CASATGTVAGEQFF.

The CDR3 DNA reads TGTGCCAGCACCCGACTACCTGGACTAGCGACCTTCTACGAGCAGTACTTC. Protein product: CASTRLPGLATFYEQYF. The chain joins TRBV21-1 to TRBJ2-7; TRBD2 is the table's D call, not checked against the DNA. TRBV21-1 is a recognized pseudogene. The CDR3 totals 17 residues.

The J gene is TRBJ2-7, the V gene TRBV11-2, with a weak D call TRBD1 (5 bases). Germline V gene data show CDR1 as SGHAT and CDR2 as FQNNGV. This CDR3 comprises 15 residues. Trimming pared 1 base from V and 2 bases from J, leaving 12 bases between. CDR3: CASSLGAKGTYEQYF. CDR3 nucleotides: TGTGCCAGCAGCTTAGGGGCCAAGGGGACCTACGAGCAGTACTTC.

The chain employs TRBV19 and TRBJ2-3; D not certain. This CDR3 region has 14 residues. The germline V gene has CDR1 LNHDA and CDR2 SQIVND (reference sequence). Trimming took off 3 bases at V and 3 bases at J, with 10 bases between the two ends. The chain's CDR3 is CASSIGPATDTQYF. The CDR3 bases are TGTGCCAGTAGTATCGGCCCCGCAACAGATACGCAGTATTTT.

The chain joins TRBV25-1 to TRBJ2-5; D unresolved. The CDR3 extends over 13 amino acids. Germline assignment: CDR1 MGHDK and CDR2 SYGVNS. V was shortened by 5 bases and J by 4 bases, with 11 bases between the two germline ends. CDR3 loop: CASSRPGLETQYF. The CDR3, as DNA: TGTGCCAGCAGTCGTCCAGGTTTAGAGACCCAGTACTTC.

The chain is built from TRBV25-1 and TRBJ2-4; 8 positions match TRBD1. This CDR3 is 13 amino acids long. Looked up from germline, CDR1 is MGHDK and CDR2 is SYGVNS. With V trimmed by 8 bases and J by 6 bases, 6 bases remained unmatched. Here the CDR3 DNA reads TGTGCCAGCGGAAAGACAGGGGTAAACATTCAGTACTTC. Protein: CASGKTGVNIQYF.

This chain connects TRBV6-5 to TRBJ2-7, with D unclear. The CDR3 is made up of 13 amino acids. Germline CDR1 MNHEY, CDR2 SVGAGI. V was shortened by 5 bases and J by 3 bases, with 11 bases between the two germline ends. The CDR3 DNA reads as TGTGCCAGCAGTCCACCGGGTGTCTACGAGCAGTACTTC. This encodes CASSPPGVYEQYF.

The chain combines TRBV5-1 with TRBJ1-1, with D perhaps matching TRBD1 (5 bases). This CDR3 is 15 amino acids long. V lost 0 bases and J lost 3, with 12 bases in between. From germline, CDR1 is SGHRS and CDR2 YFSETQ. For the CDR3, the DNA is TGCGCCAGCAGCTTGGCCCTTACGGGGGACACTGAAGCTTTCTTT. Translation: CASSLALTGDTEAFF.

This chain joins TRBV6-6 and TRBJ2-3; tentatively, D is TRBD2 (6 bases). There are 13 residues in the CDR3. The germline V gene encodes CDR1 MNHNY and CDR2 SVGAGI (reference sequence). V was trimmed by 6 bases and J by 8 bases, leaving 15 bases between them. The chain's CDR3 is CASSPGGPGTQYF. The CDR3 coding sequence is TGTGCCAGCAGCCCCGGGGGACCAGGTACGCAGTATTTT.